Listed here are 26 T cell receptor beta chains from one sample, sequenced in a study of blood T cell repertoires in COVID-19. Using immunoSEQ multiplex PCR, the repertoire was profiled, and TCRdb retains in-frame clones only, with some absent. The sample lists around 300,000 clones, over 75% occurring once. Material: PBMCs or T cells enriched from blood (not recorded which). The source of these receptors is a man aged 25-45 years who had recovered from COVID-19.

This chain connects TRBV19 to TRBJ2-5, with 9 bases matching TRBD2. The V segment lost 8 bases and the J segment 2 bases; nucleotides outside the gene matches: 9. The length of the CDR3 is 15 residues. Germline-derived CDR1 and CDR2 are LNHDA and SQIVND (reference sequence). The CDR3 DNA sequence: TGTGCCAGTGGGAGGGCTAGCGGGGAACAAGAGACCCAGTACTTC. This codes for CASGRASGEQETQYF.

The rearrangement uses TRBV19 and TRBJ2-7; a weak D match, TRBD2 (6 bases). The CDR3 length is 15 residues. Germline V gives CDR1 LNHDA, CDR2 SQIVND (reference sequence). The V end lost 1 base, the J end lost 2 bases, and 12 bases lay between the germline ends. CDR3 sequence (DNA): TGTGCCAGTAGTATAGGGTCGGGGGTGACCTACGAGCAGTACTTC. Translated: CASSIGSGVTYEQYF.

The count of this clone is one. The V and J genes are TRBV27 and TRBJ1-4; TRBD1 aligns across 7 bases. CDR3 length: 15 amino acids. With V trimmed by 5 bases and J by 4 bases, 7 bases remained unmatched. The germline V gene encodes CDR1 MNHEY and CDR2 SMNVEV (reference sequence). As DNA, the CDR3 is TGTGCCAGCAGTCCAAAAGGGGGCCGTAATGAAAAACTGTTTTTT. This gives the protein CASSPKGGRNEKLFF.

The chain joins TRBV6-2 or TRBV6-3 to TRBJ2-5, with 9 bases that match TRBD2. The CDR3 totals 17 residues. Trimming cost V 6 bases and J 5 bases; bases outside gene matches: 16. The germline CDR1 and CDR2 sequences are MNHEY and SVGEGT. CDR3: CASSGPFGGGAVETQYF. For the CDR3, the DNA is TGTGCCAGCAGCGGACCCTTCGGCGGGGGGGCCGTTGAGACCCAGTACTTC.

The chain links TRBV24-1 to TRBJ2-2; 10 nucleotides align to TRBD1. The CDR3 runs 18 residues. V lost 4 bases and J lost 0; bases outside the gene matches: 7. The germline gives CDR1 KGHDR, CDR2 SFDVKD. CDR3 nucleotide sequence: TGTGCCACCAGTGAACATCCGGGACAGGGGTCGAACACCGGGGAGCTGTTTTTT. Translating it yields CATSEHPGQGSNTGELFF.

Here the CDR3 reads CASSLGTGGFRAFF. The CDR3 bases are TGTGCCAGCAGCTTAGGGACAGGGGGTTTCAGAGCTTTCTTT. The chain has TRBV11-2 and TRBJ1-1, with TRBD1 matching over 10 bases. Trimming removed 1 base from V and 10 bases from J; junction bases left unmatched: 6. Germline V gene data show CDR1 as SGHAT and CDR2 as FQNNGV. The CDR3 has 14 amino acids. Full variable domain (remainder filled in from reference TRBV11-2 and TRBJ1-1): EAGVAQSPRYKIIEKRQSVAFWCNPISGHATLYWYQQILGQGPKLLIQFQNNGVVDDSQLPKDRFSAERLKGVDSTLKIQPAKLEDSAVYLCASSLGTGGFRAFFGQGTRLTVV.

CDR3 in DNA: TGTGCCAGCAGCCAGACGGCCCGGGACAGTCCGTACTTC. As protein: CASSQTARDSPYF. The rearrangement links TRBV3-1 (or the pseudogene TRBV3-2) to TRBJ2-7; 7 bases match TRBD1. CDR1 and CDR2 from the germline V gene are LGHDT and YNNKEL (reference sequence). The V gene end was trimmed by 3 bases and the J gene end by 12 bases; junction bases not matched to a gene: 11. The CDR3 is 13 residues long.

This chain joins TRBV5-1 and TRBJ2-1, with 11 positions matching TRBD2. The junction had 3 bases not matched to a gene; V was cut back by 6 bases and J by 1 base. This CDR3 has 15 residues. The germline CDR1 and CDR2 sequences are SGHRS and YFSETQ. CDR3 nucleotides: TGCGCCAGCACCTCTAGCGGGGGGTCCTACAATGAGCAGTTCTTC. Amino acid sequence: CASTSSGGSYNEQFF.

V usage is TRBV25-1 and J usage is TRBJ1-1; unclear D gene. Germline V gene lookup returns CDR1 MGHDK and CDR2 SYGVNS. This CDR3 contains 13 residues. Trimming stripped 3 bases from V and 6 bases from J, with 11 bases between. CDR3 in DNA: TGTGCCAGCAGTGATCCTTGGAGCTCTGAAGCTTTCTTT. Translated: CASSDPWSSEAFF.

V is TRBV6-6 and J is TRBJ1-3, with 8 positions matching TRBD1. There are 17 residues in the CDR3. V shed 5 bases and J 1 base; nucleotides not matched to a gene: 10. The germline gives CDR1 MNHNY, CDR2 SVGAGI (reference sequence). This CDR3 reads CASSPRTGRSSGNTIYF. CDR3 coding DNA: TGTGCCAGCAGTCCGAGGACAGGGAGAAGTTCTGGAAACACCATATATTTT.

This chain links TRBV2 with TRBJ1-6; unclear D gene. V was shortened by 4 bases and J by 0 bases, with 7 bases between the two germline ends. The CDR3 has 15 amino acids. Germline assignment: CDR1 SNHLY and CDR2 FYNNEI. The CDR3 protein is CASSVRSSYNSPLHF. Written as DNA, the CDR3 is TGTGCCAGCAGTGTGAGGAGCTCCTATAATTCACCCCTCCACTTT. Together with reference TRBV2 and TRBJ1-6, the CDR3 gives the full variable domain: EPEVTQTPSHQVTQMGQEVILRCVPISNHLYFYWYRQILGQKVEFLVSFYNNEISEKSEIFDDQFSVERPDGSNFTLKIRSTKLEDSAMYFCASSVRSSYNSPLHFGNGTRLTVT.

This clone was observed a single time. This chain connects TRBV6-5 to TRBJ2-7; the D gene is possibly TRBD2 (6 bases). Germline V gene data show CDR1 as MNHEY and CDR2 as SVGAGI. CDR3 length equals 14 residues. V dropped 2 bases and J dropped 2 bases, with 10 bases sitting between them. In DNA, the CDR3 is TGTGCCAGCAGTTACGTGGCGGGAACCTACGAGCAGTACTTC. Its translation is CASSYVAGTYEQYF.

J is TRBJ2-3 and V is TRBV5-5; maybe TRBD2 (6 bases). Per germline, CDR1 SGHKS and CDR2 YYEKEE (reference sequence). The CDR3 has 19 residues. Trimming took off 4 bases at V and 4 bases at J, with 28 bases between the two ends. The CDR3 nucleotides are TGTGCCAGCAGCCTGCGGGACTTGCGGATACTACCCGGGCCAGATACGCAGTATTTT. As protein: CASSLRDLRILPGPDTQYF. Full variable domain (rest looked up from reference TRBV5-5 and TRBJ2-3): DAGVTQSPTHLIKTRGQQVTLRCSPISGHKSVSWYQQVLGQGPQFIFQYYEKEERGRGNFPDRFSARQFPNYSSELNVNALLLGDSALYLCASSLRDLRILPGPDTQYFGPGTRLTVL.

The chain is built from TRBV5-1 and TRBJ2-1, with D tentatively TRBD1 (5 bases). V dropped 0 bases and J dropped 9 bases, with 16 bases sitting between them. CDR3 length: 15 residues. CDR1 and CDR2 (germline): SGHRS, YFSETQ. The CDR3 sequence is CASSLAQVTVVEQFF. In DNA, the CDR3 is TGCGCCAGCAGCTTGGCACAGGTGACAGTGGTTGAGCAGTTCTTC.

The CDR3 is CASSLQDRGGGYTF. Written as DNA, the CDR3 is TGTGCCAGTAGTCTACAGGACAGGGGCGGTGGCTACACCTTC. This sequence joins TRBV19 and TRBJ1-2, with 9 positions matching TRBD1. The ends lost 5 bases at V and 7 bases at J; junction bases unmatched: 8. The CDR3 covers 14 residues. Germline V gene sequence: CDR1 LNHDA, CDR2 SQIVND (reference sequence).

This chain connects TRBV10-1 to TRBJ2-1; 11 nucleotides agree with TRBD2. CDR3 length equals 18 residues. The J segment lost 2 bases and the V segment lost 0 bases, leaving 6 bases of the junction unmatched. Germline V gives CDR1 WNHNN, CDR2 SYGVQD (reference sequence). Here the CDR3 DNA reads TGCGCCAGCAGTGAGTCGACTAGCGGGGAGGGGACCTACAATGAGCAGTTCTTC. This sequence encodes CASSESTSGEGTYNEQFF.

The gene calls are TRBV30 and TRBJ1-1; D not resolved. The CDR3 spans 11 residues. Trimming left V 4 bases short and J 4 bases short, with 7 bases between. Germline-derived CDR1 and CDR2 are GTSNPN and SVGIG (reference sequence). CDR3 region: CAWTVSTEAFF. In DNA, the CDR3 is TGTGCCTGGACAGTCAGCACTGAAGCTTTCTTT.

This sequence joins TRBV5-1 and TRBJ1-4; D is possibly TRBD1 (6 bases). Germline values: CDR1 SGHRS, CDR2 YFSETQ. The CDR3 length is 19 residues. Trimming cost V 7 bases and J 4 bases, with 29 bases left between them. The CDR3 spells CASAVGKGQGTTRNEKLFF. The CDR3 DNA follows: TGCGCCAGCGCGGTTGGTAAGGGCCAGGGGACGACTCGTAATGAAAAACTGTTTTTT.

The CDR3 loop is CASSHVGLIYGYTF. The CDR3 DNA follows: TGCGCCAGCAGCCACGTGGGCCTGATCTATGGCTACACCTTC. The rearrangement links TRBV4-1 to TRBJ1-2; D is undetermined. Trimming shortened V by 3 bases and J by 4 bases, and 12 bases separated the two germline ends. Germline CDR1 reads MGHRA; CDR2 reads YSYEKL. This CDR3 is built from 14 residues.

The chain carries TRBV5-1 and TRBJ2-5; TRBD2 might be the D (5 bases). Germline values: CDR1 SGHRS, CDR2 YFSETQ. The CDR3 length is 15 residues. V shed 2 bases and J shed 9 bases, with 20 bases lying between them. CDR3 loop: CASSFGVTERAAQYF. The CDR3 DNA reads TGCGCCAGCAGCTTTGGAGTAACCGAGAGAGCGGCCCAGTACTTC. The full variable domain, rest sourced from reference TRBV5-1 and TRBJ2-5, is KAGVTQTPRYLIKTRGQQVTLSCSPISGHRSVSWYQQTPGQGLQFLFEYFSETQRNKGNFPGRFSGRQFSNSRSEMNVSTLELGDSALYLCASSFGVTERAAQYFGPGTRLLVL.

This clone occurred once. The chain couples TRBV7-9 to TRBJ1-5, with D possibly TRBD1 on 5 matching bases. CDR1 is SEHNR and CDR2 is FQNEAQ in the germline V gene (reference sequence). V shed 4 bases and J shed 0 bases, with 16 bases lying between them. The CDR3 runs to 17 residues. CDR3 bases: TGTGCCAGCAGCTACCATTCAGGGTCATATAGCAATCAGCCCCAGCATTTT. Translating gives CASSYHSGSYSNQPQHF.

The chain joins TRBV10-2 to TRBJ2-7; 7 nucleotides line up with TRBD2. This CDR3 is 13 amino acids long. CDR1 and CDR2 from the germline V gene are WSHSY and SAAADI. V lost 10 bases, J lost 2 bases, and 8 bases stayed unmatched. This chain's CDR3 is CATSEGTTYEQYF. The CDR3 bases are TGCGCCACCTCGGAGGGGACTACCTACGAGCAGTACTTC.

As DNA, the CDR3 is TGTGCCAGCTCACCGGGACAGCAAGGAAACACCATATATTTT. This encodes CASSPGQQGNTIYF. The chain links TRBV18 to TRBJ1-3; 7 bases align to TRBD1. Unmatched junction bases numbered 3, after V lost 3 bases and J lost 4 bases. Germline-derived CDR1 and CDR2 are KGHSH and LQKENI. The CDR3 totals 14 residues. The whole variable domain, remainder taken from reference TRBV18 and TRBJ1-3, is NAGVMQNPRHLVRRRGQEARLRCSPMKGHSHVYWYRQLPEEGLKFMVYLQKENIIDESGMPKERFSAEFPKEGPSILRIQQVVRGDSAAYFCASSPGQQGNTIYFGEGSWLTVV.

The chain has TRBV6-5 and TRBJ1-4; TRBD1 matches at 7 bases. The V gene's germline CDR1 is MNHEY and CDR2 SVGAGI. CDR3 length: 14 residues. Trimming removed 6 bases from V and 3 bases from J; junction bases left unmatched: 4. This CDR3 is CASRTGASNEKLFF. The CDR3 DNA sequence: TGTGCCAGCAGAACAGGGGCTTCTAATGAAAAACTGTTTTTT.

V is TRBV28 and J is TRBJ1-5; D may be TRBD1 (6 bases). Per the germline V gene, CDR1 is MDHEN and CDR2 is SYDVKM. V was trimmed by 7 bases and J by 1 base, leaving 14 bases between them. The length of the CDR3 is 15 residues. The CDR3 DNA sequence: TGTGCCAGCATTATATCGGGACACAGCAATCAGCCCCAGCATTTT. It is translated as CASIISGHSNQPQHF.

This clone showed up just a few times. The chain carries TRBV28 and TRBJ1-4; 7 bases match TRBD1. Losses at the gene ends were 3 bases for V and 8 bases for J; bases not matched to a gene: 6. CDR1 is MDHEN and CDR2 is SYDVKM in the germline V gene. The CDR3 contains 14 residues. CDR3 sequence (DNA): TGTGCCAGCAGTTTCCAAGGGACAGTCGAAAAACTGTTTTTT. It is translated as CASSFQGTVEKLFF.